This TCR beta chain is drawn from a study of blood T cell repertoires in COVID-19. The germline gives CDR1 SNHLY, CDR2 FYNNEI. V shed 7 bases and J shed 8 bases, with 11 bases lying between them. The CDR3 runs to 11 residues. Using immunoSEQ multiplex PCR, the repertoire was profiled, and TCRdb retains in-frame clones only, with some absent. Of around 64,000 clones listed, approximately 70% are singletons. This clonotype was obtained from a woman aged 60-75 years who had been exposed to COVID-19. Material for sequencing was PBMCs or T cells enriched from blood (not recorded which). The chain is built from TRBV2 and TRBJ1-1, with a possible D match to TRBD1 (5 bases). CDR3: CASKQEGEAFF. The CDR3 DNA follows: TGTGCCAGCAAGCAGGAGGGGGAAGCTTTCTTT.